Below are 20 T cell receptor beta chains sequenced from a single sample in a study of OX40 agonist ivuxolimab in advanced cancers. The repertoire was sequenced with immunoSEQ multiplex PCR; TCRdb's copy has only in-frame clones and lacks some. The sample holds some 130,000 clones; about 93% are singletons and the top ten take about 0.93%. Sequenced here: CD4+ or CD8+ T cells sorted from blood, sampled in a trial of the OX40 agonist ivuxolimab. The receptors come from an adult with an advanced solid tumor such as melanoma, head and neck, liver or kidney cancer.

The chain couples TRBV19 to TRBJ1-4; D may be TRBD1 (5 bases). The CDR3 is 16 amino acids. Looked up from germline, CDR1 is LNHDA and CDR2 is SQIVND (reference sequence). V gave up 4 bases and J gave up 5 bases, with 17 bases separating them. The CDR3 coding sequence is TGTGCCAGTAGTACCCCAGGGCACGTCGAAAATGAAAAACTGTTTTTT. Translating gives CASSTPGHVENEKLFF.

The J gene is TRBJ1-4, the V gene TRBV7-9, with a tentative D call TRBD1 (5 bases). Germline CDR1 reads SEHNR; CDR2 reads FQNEAQ (reference sequence). This CDR3 has 14 residues. The germline V and J ends were trimmed by 5 bases and 7 bases, with 14 bases remaining between them. The CDR3 spells CASSPRRGGEKLFF. The CDR3 DNA follows: TGTGCCAGCAGCCCGCGTAGGGGTGGTGAAAAACTGTTTTTT.

The gene calls are TRBV6-1 and TRBJ1-5; 7 nucleotides agree with TRBD1. The CDR3 is 16 amino acids. The trim removed 4 bases at V and 1 base at J, leaving 7 bases unmatched. Germline CDR1 MNHNS, CDR2 SASEGT. The CDR3 region has the DNA TGTGCCAGCAGTGTGAGACAGGGATTGAGCAATCAGCCCCAGCATTTT. It encodes CASSVRQGLSNQPQHF.

The chain combines TRBV7-2 with TRBJ2-7, with D perhaps matching TRBD1 (6 bases). Trimming stripped 1 base from V and 3 bases from J, with 7 bases between. This CDR3 region has 13 residues. Germline-derived CDR1 and CDR2 are SGHTA and FQGNSA. The CDR3 loop is CASSLEGGYEQYF. CDR3 sequence (DNA): TGTGCCAGCAGCTTAGAAGGGGGCTACGAGCAGTACTTC.

Note on this clone: Other nucleotide sequences from this sample produce the same CDR3. This chain connects TRBV9 to TRBJ1-4, with D perhaps TRBD1 (6 bases). Germline CDR1 SGDLS, CDR2 YYNGEE. V lost 3 bases to trimming and J lost 0 bases, with 6 bases between them. This CDR3 is built from 14 residues. The CDR3 is CASSAGATNEKLFF. CDR3 DNA: TGTGCCAGCAGCGCAGGGGCAACTAATGAAAAACTGTTTTTT.

This clone appeared a few times. The same CDR3 is also encoded by other DNA sequences in this sample. The chain has TRBV7-9 and TRBJ1-1, with D hard to call. Germline loops: CDR1 SEHNR, CDR2 FQNEAQ (reference sequence). This CDR3 is 12 amino acids long. V was cut by 2 bases and J by 0 bases, with 1 base left in between. The CDR3 protein is CASSLMNTEAFF. CDR3 bases: TGTGCCAGCAGCTTAATGAACACTGAAGCTTTCTTT.

This chain connects TRBV7-2 to TRBJ2-5; TRBD2 agrees at 9 bases. V dropped 5 bases and J dropped 1; count of bases not matched to a gene: 5. This CDR3 comprises 15 residues. Germline lookup yields CDR1 SGHTA and CDR2 FQGNSA. The CDR3 DNA is TGTGCCAGCAGCCGGACTAGCGTACCCCAAGAGACCCAGTACTTC. It translates to CASSRTSVPQETQYF.

The J gene is TRBJ2-3, the V gene TRBV28; no firm D call. Deletions cut 3 bases from V and 3 bases from J, with 16 bases between. The length of the CDR3 is 16 residues. Per germline, CDR1 MDHEN and CDR2 SYDVKM. CDR3 nucleotide sequence: TGTGCCAGCAGTTTTCACTACTTACGCCTAACAGATACGCAGTATTTT. As protein: CASSFHYLRLTDTQYF.

The V call is TRBV6-6, the J call TRBJ2-5; 7 bases fit TRBD1. Matching the DNA end better, TRBJ2-7 makes the J call doubtful. This CDR3 region has 14 residues. CDR1 is MNHNY and CDR2 is SVGAGI in the germline V gene (reference sequence). CDR3 nucleotide sequence: TGTGCCAGCACGAGGGGACAGTCCTCCTACGAGCAGTACTTC. Residues: CASTRGQSSYEQYF.

This clone was seen more than once but under ten times. This chain connects TRBV4-2 to TRBJ1-1; unclear D gene. The germline V and J ends were trimmed by 5 bases and 6 bases, with 13 bases remaining between them. Per germline, CDR1 LGHNA and CDR2 YNFKEQ. CDR3 size: 13 residues. This chain's CDR3 is CASSLGVSAEAFF. The CDR3 nucleotides read TGTGCCAGCAGCTTAGGAGTTTCAGCTGAAGCTTTCTTT.

The CDR3 coding sequence is TGTGCCAGCTCACCTGGGACAGGAACACACTATGGCTACACCTTC. Residues: CASSPGTGTHYGYTF. This chain uses TRBV18 with TRBJ1-2, with 8 nucleotides matching TRBD1. The V gene end was trimmed by 3 bases and the J gene end by 3 bases; junction bases not matched to a gene: 6. Germline lookup yields CDR1 KGHSH and CDR2 LQKENI. The CDR3 length is 15 residues.

J is TRBJ2-7 and V is TRBV4-3; no reliable D call. CDR1 LGHNA and CDR2 YSLEER come from the germline V gene. The V end lost 0 bases, the J end lost 7 bases, and 10 bases lay between the germline ends. The CDR3 is made up of 13 amino acids. The CDR3, as DNA: TGCGCCAGCAGCCAAGACGGACCCGAAGAGCAGTACTTC. As protein: CASSQDGPEEQYF.

The chain has TRBV19 and TRBJ1-5; no firm D call. Trimming took off 3 bases at V and 0 bases at J, with 9 bases between the two ends. The CDR3 loop spans 15 amino acids. Per the germline V gene, CDR1 is LNHDA and CDR2 is SQIVND (reference sequence). CDR3 nucleotide sequence: TGTGCCAGTAGTATCAAGACGGGTAGCAATCAGCCCCAGCATTTT. Encoded protein: CASSIKTGSNQPQHF.

This chain connects TRBV5-1 to TRBJ2-5; D is undetermined. Trimming left V 3 bases short and J 2 bases short, with 8 bases between. Germline V CDR1 and CDR2: SGHRS, YFSETQ. The CDR3 is 13 amino acids. The DNA for the CDR3 is TGCGCCAGCAGCTCAAGACCTCAAGAGACCCAGTACTTC. Its translation: CASSSRPQETQYF.

The V and J genes are TRBV14 and TRBJ2-2, with 10 nucleotides matching TRBD1. The CDR3 spans 16 residues. In germline, CDR1 is SGHDN, CDR2 FVKESK. The V gene end was trimmed by 4 bases and the J gene end by 3 bases; junction bases not matched to a gene: 5. The CDR3 loop is CASSRDRGPDTGELFF. In DNA, the CDR3 is TGTGCCAGCAGCCGAGACAGGGGGCCGGACACCGGGGAGCTGTTTTTT.

The rearrangement joins TRBV6-1 to TRBJ2-1, with 8 bases matching TRBD1. Germline CDR1 MNHNS, CDR2 SASEGT. J lost 7 bases, V lost 1 base, and 9 bases had no gene match. The CDR3 runs 16 residues. CDR3 bases: TGTGCCAGCAGTGAAGGGGGCAGGGGGCCGTGGAATGAGCAGTTCTTC. Protein: CASSEGGRGPWNEQFF.

This clone showed up just once. The gene calls are TRBV28 and TRBJ1-2; D ambiguous. Germline-derived CDR1 and CDR2 are MDHEN and SYDVKM. This CDR3 comprises 12 residues. V lost 4 bases and J 10 bases, leaving 13 bases between the germline ends. The CDR3, as DNA: TGTGCCAGCAGTTCGGTCCGTAAACACTACACCTTC. It specifies CASSSVRKHYTF.

The chain has TRBV7-2 and TRBJ1-5; D is unclear. V was clipped by 1 base and J by 5 bases, with 6 bases between them. The germline V gene has CDR1 SGHTA and CDR2 FQGNSA. The CDR3 is 13 residues long. CDR3 sequence reads: CASSLEADQPQHF. The CDR3 DNA reads TGTGCCAGCAGCTTAGAGGCTGATCAGCCCCAGCATTTT.

This chain joins TRBV7-2 and TRBJ1-2, with 10 bases that match TRBD1. V lost 3 bases, J lost 3 bases, and 4 bases stayed unmatched. In germline, CDR1 is SGHTA, CDR2 FQGNSA. The CDR3 loop spans 15 amino acids. The DNA for the CDR3 is TGTGCCAGCAGCTTCGACAGGGGGCCCCACTATGGCTACACCTTC. Translation: CASSFDRGPHYGYTF. Full variable domain (rest looked up from reference TRBV7-2 and TRBJ1-2): GAGVSQSPSNKVTEKGKDVELRCDPISGHTALYWYRQSLGQGLEFLIYFQGNSAPDKSGLPSDRFSAERTGGSVSTLTIQRTQQEDSAVYLCASSFDRGPHYGYTFGSGTRLTVV.

The J gene is TRBJ2-7, the V gene TRBV6-5, with D perhaps matching TRBD1 (6 bases). Trimming removed 2 bases at V and 6 bases at J, with 11 bases between. CDR3 length: 13 amino acids. CDR1 and CDR2 from the germline V gene are MNHEY and SVGAGI. The CDR3 protein is CASSYNRASEQYF. The CDR3 DNA is TGTGCCAGCAGTTACAACAGGGCGAGCGAGCAGTACTTC.